The 6 T cell receptor beta chains below come from one sample, sequenced in a study of coeliac disease. The study, taken as a whole, reports: Active celiac intraepithelial and lamina propria samples had lower TRB and TRG clonality than control samples.

The data were produced by immunoSEQ multiplex PCR, yet TCRdb's version contains in-frame clones alone and is incomplete. The sample contains 2,500 to 3,000 clones, less than 55% of which appear only once. The antigens these receptors bind are not known. The material sequenced was intraepithelial lymphocytes from the gut. The receptors were sampled from a man aged 45 to 65 with active celiac disease.

This rearrangement joins TRBV4-3 to TRBJ1-2; 10 nucleotides align to TRBD1. The germline V gene has CDR1 LGHNA and CDR2 YSLEER. The CDR3 loop spans 15 amino acids. Unmatched junction bases numbered 5, after V lost 1 base and J lost 6 bases. The chain's CDR3 is CASSQVATGGDGYTF. The CDR3, as DNA: TGCGCCAGCAGCCAAGTTGCGACAGGGGGCGATGGCTACACCTTC.

The V call is TRBV19, the J call TRBJ1-2; weak D call: TRBD1 (5 bases). Trimming cost V 3 bases and J 3 bases, with 11 bases left between them. Germline V lookup: CDR1 LNHDA, CDR2 SQIVND (reference sequence). This CDR3 contains 14 residues. The CDR3 DNA sequence: TGTGCCAGTAGTATCGGGACTTTCGACTATGGCTACACCTTC. Translated: CASSIGTFDYGYTF.

This rearrangement joins TRBV4-1 to TRBJ2-1; D remains ambiguous. CDR1 is MGHRA and CDR2 is YSYEKL in the germline V gene. Trimming took 4 bases from V and 8 from J, leaving 9 bases between them. The CDR3 covers 12 residues. The CDR3 reads CASSRRSDEQFF. DNA for the CDR3: TGCGCCAGCAGCCGAAGAAGCGATGAGCAGTTCTTC.

The chain links TRBV9 to TRBJ2-1; 7 bases map to TRBD1. With 0 bases clipped from V and 0 bases from J, the junction kept 0 bases outside the gene matches. The germline V gene has CDR1 SGDLS and CDR2 YYNGEE. The CDR3 spans 15 residues. The CDR3 spells CASSVGQGSYNEQFF. CDR3 bases: TGTGCCAGCAGCGTAGGACAGGGCTCCTACAATGAGCAGTTCTTC. Full variable domain (outside the CDR3, taken from reference TRBV9 and TRBJ2-1): DSGVTQTPKHLITATGQRVTLRCSPRSGDLSVYWYQQSLDQGLQFLIQYYNGEERAKGNILERFSAQQFPDLHSELNLSSLELGDSALYFCASSVGQGSYNEQFFGPGTRLTVL.

A few counts support this clone. The genes are TRBV12-5 and TRBJ2-5; the D gene is possibly TRBD2 (6 bases). The ends were cut back, 5 bases at V and 1 base at J, with 14 bases in the middle. Germline assignment: CDR1 LGHNT and CDR2 FRNRAP. The CDR3 totals 15 residues. As DNA, the CDR3 is TGTGCTAGTGGTCCTGGCTGGGGACTCCAAGAGACCCAGTACTTC. Translation gives CASGPGWGLQETQYF.

In its sample, this clone was seen a few times. This CDR3 is also generated by other DNA sequences in the sample. The CDR3 nucleotides read TGTGCCAGCAGTTTCGACAGGGGGCCGTACGAGCAGTACTTC. Translating it yields CASSFDRGPYEQYF. V and J are TRBV28 and TRBJ2-7; TRBD1 matches 10 bases. CDR1 and CDR2 (germline): MDHEN, SYDVKM. The CDR3 runs 14 residues. J was trimmed by 4 bases and V by 3 bases; bases with no gene match: 3. The entire variable domain, with the rest obtained from reference TRBV28 and TRBJ2-7, is as follows: DVKVTQSSRYLVKRTGEKVFLECVQDMDHENMFWYRQDPGLGLRLIYFSYDVKMKEKGDIPEGYSVSREKKERFSLILESASTNQTSMYLCASSFDRGPYEQYFGPGTRLTVT.